This TCR beta chain is from a study of OX40 agonist ivuxolimab in advanced cancers. Study-level background: Three partial responders included one hepatocellular carcinoma patient and two cutaneous melanoma patients.

The data were produced by immunoSEQ multiplex PCR, yet TCRdb's version contains in-frame clones alone and is incomplete. The sample has tens of thousands of clones, 80% to 90% seen once. The germline CDR1 and CDR2 sequences are SGHAT and FQNNGV. Losses at the gene ends were 4 bases for V and 9 bases for J; bases not matched to a gene: 11. The CDR3 consists of 16 residues. The sample consisted of CD4+ or CD8+ T cells sorted from blood, taken in a trial of the OX40 agonist ivuxolimab. This clonotype was obtained from an adult with an advanced solid tumor such as melanoma, head and neck, liver or kidney cancer. The gene calls are TRBV11-2 and TRBJ2-1; 11 bases are shared with TRBD2. The DNA for the CDR3 is TGTGCCAGCAGCTCCCCGACTAGCGGGGTGGCCGGTGAGCAGTTCTTC. Its translation is CASSSPTSGVAGEQFF.